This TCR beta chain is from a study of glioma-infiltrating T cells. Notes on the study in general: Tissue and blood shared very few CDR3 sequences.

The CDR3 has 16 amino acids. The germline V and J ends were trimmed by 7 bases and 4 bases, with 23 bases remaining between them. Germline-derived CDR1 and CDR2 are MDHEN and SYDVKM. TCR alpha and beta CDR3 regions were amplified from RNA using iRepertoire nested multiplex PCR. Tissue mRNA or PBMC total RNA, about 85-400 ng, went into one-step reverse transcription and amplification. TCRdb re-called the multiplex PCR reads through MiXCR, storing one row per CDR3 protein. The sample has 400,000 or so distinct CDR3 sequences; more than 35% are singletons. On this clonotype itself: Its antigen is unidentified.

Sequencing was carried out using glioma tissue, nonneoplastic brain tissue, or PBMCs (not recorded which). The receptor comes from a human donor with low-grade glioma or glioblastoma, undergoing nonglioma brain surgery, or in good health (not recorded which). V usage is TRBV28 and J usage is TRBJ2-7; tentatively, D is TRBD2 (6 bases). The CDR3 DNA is TGTGCCAGCATGAACGGGGGATCAGTGGGTATATACGAGCAGTACTTC. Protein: CASMNGGSVGIYEQYF.